Listed below are T cell receptor beta chains from one sample, sequenced in a study of OX40 agonist ivuxolimab in advanced cancers. Only in-frame clones appear in the TCRdb table, and some are missing; sequencing was by immunoSEQ multiplex PCR. The table has about 68,000 clones, about 91% seen once; the top ten hold about 0.3%. Sequenced here: CD4+ or CD8+ T cells sorted from blood, sampled in a trial of the OX40 agonist ivuxolimab. These receptors all come from an adult with an advanced solid tumor such as melanoma, head and neck, liver or kidney cancer. Each CDR3 is given with its conserved first and last residue. D genes are given only for firm matches. A row's size may be missing; if present it is once, few, many or a size class.

J | D | V | size | CDR3 | DNA
TRBJ2-7 | TRBD2 | TRBV7-6 | - | CASSLRVTSGNSYEQYF | TGTGCCAGCAGCCTTAGAGTAACTAGCGGGAACTCCTACGAGCAGTACTTC
TRBJ1-5 | - | TRBV2 | - | CASKGRSNQPQHF | TGTGCCAGCAAAGGTCGGAGCAATCAGCCCCAGCATTTT
TRBJ2-7 | - | TRBV5-1 | - | CASSLITGGYEQYF | TGCGCCAGCAGTCTGATAACGGGCGGATACGAGCAGTACTTC
TRBJ1-1 | - | TRBV5-1 | - | CASSLGHILSGNTEAFF | TGCGCCAGCAGCTTGGGGCACATACTGAGTGGGAACACTGAAGCTTTCTTT
TRBJ2-3 | - | TRBV28 | - | CASRPRRNLITNTQYF | TGTGCCAGCAGACCCCGGAGGAACCTAATCACAAATACGCAGTATTTT
TRBJ2-5 | TRBD1 | TRBV19 | - | CASNPGQGSGTQYF | TGTGCCAGTAACCCGGGACAGGGGTCAGGGACCCAGTACTTC
TRBJ2-1 | - | TRBV5-1 | - | CASSFGVGDYNEQFF | TGCGCCAGCAGCTTTGGGGTGGGAGATTACAATGAGCAGTTCTTC
TRBJ1-5 | - | TRBV21-1 | once | CASTRTGVFRPQHF | TGTGCCAGCACCAGGACAGGGGTATTTCGGCCCCAGCATTTT
TRBJ2-7 | TRBD1 | TRBV5-1 | - | CASRIDRASREQYF | TGCGCCAGCAGAATAGACAGGGCATCGCGGGAGCAGTACTTC
TRBJ2-7 | - | TRBV18 | - | CASSPSRGTYEQYF | TGTGCCAGCTCACCGTCGAGAGGGACCTACGAGCAGTACTTC
TRBJ2-1 | - | TRBV18 | - | CASSPSALAGYNEQFF | TGTGCCAGCTCACCATCTGCACTAGCAGGCTACAATGAGCAGTTCTTC
TRBJ2-7 | TRBD1 | TRBV5-4 | - | CASSTSRDSSYEQYF | TGTGCCAGCAGCACCTCCCGGGACAGCTCCTACGAGCAGTACTTC
TRBJ2-7 | TRBD1 | TRBV7-8 | - | CASSLGTGPSYEQYF | TGTGCCAGCAGCTTAGGGACAGGGCCCTCATACGAGCAGTACTTC
TRBJ2-1 | TRBD2 | TRBV6-5 | few | CASKGLVVDEQFF | TGTGCCAGCAAAGGACTAGTAGTCGATGAGCAGTTCTTC
TRBJ1-6 | - | TRBV15 | - | CATSTPGPGGSPLHF | TGTGCCACCAGCACACCGGGCCCCGGGGGCTCACCCCTCCACTTT
TRBJ2-5 | TRBD2 | TRBV6-6 | - | CASSKLGLPQETQYF | TGTGCCAGCAGTAAACTGGGACTACCCCAAGAGACCCAGTACTTC
TRBJ2-1 | - | TRBV7-3 | - | CASSLGLNEQFF | TGTGCCAGCAGCCTAGGACTCAATGAGCAGTTCTTC
TRBJ1-4 | - | TRBV2 | - | CASGRKRTNEKLFF | TGTGCCAGCGGTCGTAAGCGGACTAATGAAAAACTGTTTTTT
TRBJ2-4 | TRBD2 | TRBV19 | - | CASSGLAENIQYF | TGTGCCAGTAGCGGACTAGCGGAAAACATTCAGTACTTC
TRBJ2-5 | TRBD1 | TRBV5-1 | once | CASSLQRGPQETQYF | TGCGCCAGCAGCCTGCAAAGGGGGCCCCAAGAGACCCAGTACTTC
TRBJ2-7 | TRBD1 | TRBV6-5 | - | CASRTGGAGEQYF | TGTGCCAGCAGGACAGGGGGAGCGGGGGAGCAGTACTTC
TRBJ2-3 | - | TRBV18 | - | CASSPPYTDTQYF | TGTGCCAGCTCACCACCTTACACAGATACGCAGTATTTT
TRBJ2-7 | - | TRBV4-1 | - | CASSSAGTSSYEQYF | TGCGCCAGCAGCTCGGCGGGTACTAGCTCCTACGAGCAGTACTTC
TRBJ1-1 | TRBD1 | TRBV5-1 | - | CASSWGTGGTEAFF | TGCGCCAGCAGCTGGGGGACAGGGGGCACTGAAGCTTTCTTT
TRBJ1-5 | - | TRBV30 | - | CAWSPGGGSNQPQHF | TGTGCCTGGAGCCCCGGCGGGGGGAGCAATCAGCCCCAGCATTTT
TRBJ2-1 | - | TRBV10-1 | - | CASSEFRGSSYNEQFF | TGCGCCAGCAGTGAATTTCGGGGCAGCTCCTACAATGAGCAGTTCTTC
TRBJ1-4 | - | TRBV12-5 | - | CASGPWLGGQLFF | TGTGCTAGTGGTCCTTGGTTGGGGGGACAACTGTTTTTT
TRBJ2-7 | TRBD1 | TRBV19 | - | CASKNAGTGSSYEQYF | TGTGCCAGTAAAAACGCCGGGACAGGCTCGAGCTACGAGCAGTACTTC
TRBJ2-7 | TRBD2 | TRBV7-8 | - | CASSLAQREWEQYF | TGTGCCAGCAGCTTAGCGCAGCGGGAGTGGGAGCAGTACTTC
TRBJ2-3 | TRBD2 | TRBV19 | - | CASSTGGPDTQYF | TGTGCCAGTAGTACGGGAGGGCCCGATACGCAGTATTTT
TRBJ1-2 | TRBD1 | TRBV2 | - | CASGTGEIYGYTF | TGTGCCAGCGGGACAGGGGAAATCTATGGCTACACCTTC
TRBJ2-1 | - | TRBV18 | - | CASSPRGGDEQFF | TGTGCCAGCTCACCCCGGGGTGGGGATGAGCAGTTCTTC
TRBJ1-2 | - | TRBV19 | - | CASRVDANYGYTF | TGTGCCAGTAGAGTGGACGCTAACTATGGCTACACCTTC
TRBJ1-1 | TRBD1 | TRBV5-4 | - | CASSPRQGATEAFF | TGTGCCAGCAGCCCGAGACAGGGAGCGACTGAAGCTTTCTTT
TRBJ1-4 | - | TRBV28 | - | CASRGGGGEKLFF | TGTGCCAGCAGGGGGGGAGGGGGAGAAAAACTGTTTTTT
TRBJ2-5 | - | TRBV6-1 | - | CASSQAAETQYF | TGTGCCAGCAGCCAGGCAGCTGAGACCCAGTACTTC
TRBJ2-5 | TRBD1 | TRBV2 | - | CASSYQGTVEETQYF | TGTGCCAGCAGTTACCAGGGGACAGTCGAAGAGACCCAGTACTTC
TRBJ2-7 | TRBD2 | TRBV28 | - | CASSLLSGLTYEQYF | TGTGCCAGCAGTCTACTCTCGGGACTAACCTACGAGCAGTACTTC
TRBJ2-1 | - | TRBV13 | - | CASSFSLTRSSYNEQFF | TGTGCCAGCAGCTTCTCTCTTACGAGGAGCTCCTACAATGAGCAGTTCTTC
TRBJ2-1 | TRBD2 | TRBV4-1 | - | CARDNLGSGRANEQFF | TGCGCCAGGGACAACTTAGGAAGCGGGAGGGCCAATGAGCAGTTCTTC
TRBJ1-1 | - | TRBV5-1 | - | CASSQDRMNTEAFF | TGCGCCAGCAGCCAGGACAGAATGAACACTGAAGCTTTCTTT
TRBJ2-1 | - | TRBV19 | - | CASSIVLGSYNEQFF | TGTGCCAGTAGTATTGTTTTGGGCTCCTACAATGAGCAGTTCTTC
TRBJ1-3 | - | TRBV5-4 | - | CASSLGSSGNTIYF | TGTGCCAGCAGCTTGGGTTCTTCTGGAAACACCATATATTTT